This is a list of T cell receptor beta chains from one sample in a study of graft-versus-host responses after intestinal transplantation. Libraries were prepared by immunoSEQ multiplex PCR; TCRdb keeps only in-frame clonotypes and omits some of them. Of just under 55,000 clones listed, 91% are singletons. Sequencing used PBMCs, obtained 662 days after intestinal transplant. The receptor set was obtained from a human patient who received an intestinal transplant, so some T cells may come from the graft donor. The CDR3 runs from the conserved cysteine through the conserved F or W. The order of the fields is D gene, clone size, CDR3 length, J gene, V gene, CDR3 DNA, CDR3 protein. The D gene is left open where the match is weak. Size is omitted from some rows. Given values are once, few, many or a class for expanded clones.

>-|-|14|TRBJ2-3|TRBV10-2
TGCGCCAGCAGAAACACCTACGGCACAGATACGCAGTATTTT
CASRNTYGTDTQYF
>TRBD2|-|16|TRBJ2-1|TRBV7-3
TGTGCCAGCAGCTTAACTAGGACTAGCTCCGGCAATGAGCAGTTCTTC
CASSLTRTSSGNEQFF
>-|-|16|TRBJ1-2|TRBV19
TGTGCCAGTAGTATTAAATCGGGGGGAAACCTTAATGGCTACACCTTC
CASSIKSGGNLNGYTF
>-|-|11|TRBJ2-7|TRBV7-2
TGTGCCAGCAGCGCGGCCTACGAGCAGTACTTC
CASSAAYEQYF
>-|-|14|TRBJ1-5|TRBV21-1
TGTGCCAGCAGCAGAAACAGGCCCGATCAGCCCCAGCATTTT
CASSRNRPDQPQHF
>-|-|16|TRBJ2-2|TRBV4-1
TGCGCCAGTTTCATCAGGGTTATGGGAAACACCGGGGAGCTGTTTTTT
CASFIRVMGNTGELFF
>-|once|13|TRBJ2-1|TRBV5-8
TGTGCCAGCACCCTCGGACCGACCAATGAGCAGTTCTTC
CASTLGPTNEQFF
>-|-|12|TRBJ2-7|TRBV29-1
TGCAGCGTTGAAGTAGACTCCTACGAGCAGTACTTC
CSVEVDSYEQYF
>-|-|14|TRBJ2-5|TRBV5-5
TGTGCCAGCAGCTGGCCCTCAGGGAAAGAGACCCAGTACTTC
CASSWPSGKETQYF
>TRBD1|-|16|TRBJ1-6|TRBV5-1
TGCGCCAGCAGCTCCCCCCGGGGACAGGGAGATTCACCCCTCCACTTT
CASSSPRGQGDSPLHF
>-|few|14|TRBJ2-5|TRBV6-5
TGTGCCAGCAGGGATATAGCAGGGCGGGAAACCCAGTACTTC
CASRDIAGRETQYF
>TRBD1|-|14|TRBJ2-1|TRBV12-5
TGTGCTAGTGAGGGGACAGCTTCCCTCAATGAGCAGTTCTTC
CASEGTASLNEQFF
>TRBD1|-|15|TRBJ1-4|TRBV5-1
TGCGCCAGCAGCCGACAGGGGGCCTTGGATGAAAAACTGTTTTTT
CASSRQGALDEKLFF
>-|-|17|TRBJ1-2|TRBV11-2
TGTGCCAGCAGCTTAGCCCCCCTCGGGGCGGCCAACTATGGCTACACCTTC
CASSLAPLGAANYGYTF
>TRBD2|-|12|TRBJ2-1|TRBV6-1
TGTGCCAGCACTAGCGGGGTCTATGAGCAGTTCTTC
CASTSGVYEQFF
>TRBD1|-|16|TRBJ1-1|TRBV27
TGTGCCAGCAGTCGTGGACAGGGGGCGGGGAACACTGTAGCTTTCTTT
CASSRGQGAGNTVAFF
>-|-|13|TRBJ2-7|TRBV23-1
TGCGCCAGCGGCCGACTGCCTGGGGACGAGCAGTACTTC
CASGRLPGDEQYF
>-|-|14|TRBJ2-2|TRBV18
TGTGCCAGCTCACGCTATACGAACACCGGGGAGCTGTTTTTT
CASSRYTNTGELFF
>TRBD2|-|16|TRBJ2-3|TRBV2
TGTGCCCGCCGACTAGCGGGGGCGAAAGACACAGATACGCAGTATTTT
CARRLAGAKDTDTQYF
>-|-|12|TRBJ1-3|TRBV6-1
TGTGCCAGCACTGTGGGGGGAAACACCATATATTTT
CASTVGGNTIYF
>TRBD1|-|15|TRBJ1-1|TRBV2
TGTGCCAGCAGAGAAGACAGGGAGGTGTTTACTGAAGCTTTCTTT
CASREDREVFTEAFF
>-|few|13|TRBJ1-2|TRBV9
TGTGCCAGCAGCTCGGGGAAGAACTATGGCTACACCTTC
CASSSGKNYGYTF
>TRBD1|-|17|TRBJ2-1|TRBV4-1
TGCGCCAGCAGCCCCCGTGTGGGACAGGGCTCCTACAATGAGCAGTTCTTC
CASSPRVGQGSYNEQFF
>TRBD2|once|16|TRBJ2-4|TRBV6-1
TGTGCCAGCAGTGGAGTAGCGGGGGGGCCGGGAAACATTCAGTACTTC
CASSGVAGGPGNIQYF
>-|-|13|TRBJ1-2|TRBV6-5
TGTGCCAGCAGCAATGACTTTGGGGACGGCTACACCTTC
CASSNDFGDGYTF
>-|-|14|TRBJ2-3|TRBV7-9
TGTGCCAGCAGCTTAGAGGGGTCCACAGATACGCAGTATTTT
CASSLEGSTDTQYF
>-|-|12|TRBJ2-1|TRBV5-6
TGTGCCAGCAGCTGGGCCTACAATGAGCAGTTCTTC
CASSWAYNEQFF
>-|-|14|TRBJ2-1|TRBV10-3
TGTGCCACCCTAGGCAGTGGCTCCTACAATGAGCAGTTCTTC
CATLGSGSYNEQFF
>-|-|14|TRBJ2-7|TRBV5-6
TGTGCCAGCAGGCGGCCCGGGACGGACTACGAGCAGTACTTC
CASRRPGTDYEQYF
>-|-|15|TRBJ2-3|TRBV2
TGTGCCAGCAGGGTTTCTAGCGTAAGCACAGATACGCAGTATTTT
CASRVSSVSTDTQYF
>TRBD1|-|15|TRBJ1-4|TRBV27
TGTGCCAGCAGTTTATCAGGTCTCCCAGGGGGAAAACTGTTTTTT
CASSLSGLPGGKLFF
>TRBD2|-|15|TRBJ2-5|TRBV29-1
TGCAGCGTTGGCGGAATAGCGGGGGGGCTGGAGACCCAGTACTTC
CSVGGIAGGLETQYF
>TRBD1|-|15|TRBJ1-2|TRBV27
TGTGCCAGCAGTTTACAGGGGGCGGCAAACTATGGCTACACCTTC
CASSLQGAANYGYTF
>-|once|15|TRBJ2-3|TRBV6-5
TGTGCCAGCAGCCCTTACGGGGTTCCCACAGATACGCAGTATTTT
CASSPYGVPTDTQYF
>TRBD2|-|16|TRBJ2-3|TRBV5-8
TGTGCCTCCCAACCGCTAGCGGGGAGCTTCACAGATACGCAGTATTTT
CASQPLAGSFTDTQYF
>-|-|14|TRBJ2-7|TRBV19
TGTGCCAGTAGTATCGCGGCTGCGGTAGACGAGCAGTACTTC
CASSIAAAVDEQYF
>TRBD1|-|14|TRBJ2-7|TRBV18
TGTGCCAGCTCACCGGGACAGGGGGAAGTCGAGGGACACTTC
CASSPGQGEVEGHF
>TRBD2|-|13|TRBJ2-3|TRBV11-1
TGTGCCAGCGGGGGGGTTAGCACAGATACGCAGTATTTT
CASGGVSTDTQYF
>-|-|14|TRBJ2-5|TRBV4-1
TGCGCCAGCAGCCAAGAGCGACTGTGGGAGACCCAGTACTTC
CASSQERLWETQYF
>-|-|11|TRBJ1-1|TRBV7-9
TGTGCCAGCAGCTTTGACACTGAAGCTTTCTTT
CASSFDTEAFF
>-|-|13|TRBJ2-7|TRBV11-2
TGTGCCAGCAGCTTAGATCCGGTATACGAGCAGTACTTC
CASSLDPVYEQYF
>TRBD1|-|13|TRBJ2-7|TRBV29-1
TGCAGCGTGTTATCCGGGACAGCCTACGAGCAGTACTTC
CSVLSGTAYEQYF
>TRBD1|few|13|TRBJ1-2|TRBV6-5
TGTGCCAGCAGATTGGGACAGGGTGGTGGCTACACCTTC
CASRLGQGGGYTF
>-|-|12|TRBJ1-1|TRBV18
TGTGCCAGCTCACCACGGCAGGGTGAAGCTTTCTTT
CASSPRQGEAFF
>-|-|11|TRBJ2-5|TRBV7-9
TGTGCCAGCAGCTTTCAAGAGACCCAGTACTTC
CASSFQETQYF
>TRBD1|-|17|TRBJ1-1|TRBV19
TGTGCCAGTAGTTTCTTTCAAGGGGGACAGGGGAACACTGAAGCTTTCTTT
CASSFFQGGQGNTEAFF
>-|-|14|TRBJ2-1|TRBV11-3
TGTGCCAGCAGCTTAGGTAGCAGATACAATGAGCAGTTCTTC
CASSLGSRYNEQFF
>-|-|15|TRBJ2-1|TRBV30
TGTGCCTGGAGTGGCGGACAGCCGCTCTACAATGAGCAGTTCTTC
CAWSGGQPLYNEQFF
>-|-|14|TRBJ2-3|TRBV10-3
TGTGCCATCAGTAGCGGCACCCACACAGATACGCAGTATTTT
CAISSGTHTDTQYF
>TRBD2|-|13|TRBJ2-7|TRBV7-2
TGTGCCAGCAGCTCTAGCGGGGGGCCCGAGCAGTACTTC
CASSSSGGPEQYF
>-|-|16|TRBJ2-5|TRBV11-2
TGTGCCAGCAGTCCGTATGGAGACAGAGATGAAGAGAGCCAGTACTTC
CASSPYGDRDEESQYF
>-|-|16|TRBJ2-1|TRBV9
TGTGCCAGCAGCGTAGTCGTCGCAAGCTCCTACAATGAGCAGTTCTTC
CASSVVVASSYNEQFF
>-|-|18|TRBJ1-1|TRBV5-1
TGCGCCAGCAGCGTACCTGGAGACGGTCCGATGCTTAGGACTGAAGCTTTCTTT
CASSVPGDGPMLRTEAFF
>TRBD1|-|14|TRBJ1-2|TRBV7-2
TGTGCCAGCACCACCCAACGACAGGGGGCTGACTACACCTTC
CASTTQRQGADYTF
>TRBD1|-|14|TRBJ2-7|TRBV13
TGTGCCAGCAGCTCGACAGGGATCTCCTACGAGCAGTACTTC
CASSSTGISYEQYF
>-|-|14|TRBJ2-1|TRBV27
TGTGCCAGCAGTTTATCTCTCGGCCACAATGAGCAGTTCTTC
CASSLSLGHNEQFF
>-|-|12|TRBJ1-3|TRBV29-1
TGCAGCGCCTATAGCTCTGGAAACACCATATATTTT
CSAYSSGNTIYF
>-|-|14|TRBJ2-5|TRBV10-3
TGTGCCATCAGAGGAGATACAGGGTCCGGGACCCAGTACTTC
CAIRGDTGSGTQYF
>-|-|16|TRBJ1-2|TRBV7-9
TGTGCCAGCAGCTTAGGTGCAGTCCAGAGATCCTATGGCTACACCTTC
CASSLGAVQRSYGYTF